Listed below are T cell receptor beta chains from one sample, sequenced in a study of vaccination and CD4 T cells after COVID-19. The antigens these receptors bind are not known. MiXCR, run by TCRdb on the PCR reads, gives a single entry per CDR3 protein. The sample has over 15,000 distinct CDR3 sequences; about 55% are singletons. Input material: CD4+ T cells from blood, cultured in vitro. The receptors here all came from a human donor who had recovered from COVID-19. CDR3s include the opening cysteine and the closing phenylalanine or tryptophan. The D gene is left open where the match is weak. Not all rows give a size; the values are once, few, many and, for expanded clones, a class.

J gene	D gene	V gene	clone size	CDR3 DNA	CDR3 protein
TRBJ1-5	TRBD1	TRBV10-3	few	TGTGCCATCAGTGAAAGGACAGGCCCTGGAGCGCCCCAGCATTTT	CAISERTGPGAPQHF
TRBJ2-6	NA	TRBV20-1	NA	TGCAGTGCTAGAGATCCCGGCTCCTCTGGGGCCAACGTCCTGACTTTC	CSARDPGSSGANVLTF
TRBJ2-2	TRBD2	TRBV6-1	NA	TGTGCCAGCTGGGGCGGGAGAAGCACCGGTAGGGAGCTGTTTTTT	CASWGGRSTGRELFF
TRBJ2-1	TRBD1	TRBV7-7	NA	TGTGCCAGCAGCCTTGGGACAGGGGGGGAAGGTAATGAGCAGTTCTTC	CASSLGTGGEGNEQFF
TRBJ1-4	NA	TRBV27	NA	TGTGCCAGCAGTTCGTCCAGGGTAGAAAAACTGTTTTTT	CASSSSRVEKLFF
TRBJ1-4	NA	TRBV4-2	NA	TGTGCCAGCAGCCAAGATTCAGTGGGGAAACTGTTTTTT	CASSQDSVGKLFF
TRBJ1-2	NA	TRBV6-5	few	TGTGCCAGCAGTTACTCAGGGGGGTCGGGCTATGGCTACACCTTC	CASSYSGGSGYGYTF
TRBJ2-7	TRBD2	TRBV20-1	NA	TGCAGTGCCATTAGCGGGAGGGGCAACGAGCAGTACTTC	CSAISGRGNEQYF
TRBJ1-5	NA	TRBV7-2	NA	TGTGCCAGCAGCAGCTATAGCAATCAGCCCCAGCATTTT	CASSSYSNQPQHF
TRBJ2-5	TRBD2	TRBV10-1	few	TGCGCCTCGGGGACGGGGACTAGCGGGGAAAAGATGGAGACCCAGTACTTC	CASGTGTSGEKMETQYF
TRBJ2-7	NA	TRBV7-9	NA	TGTGCCAGCAGCTTGTACACAGGGTCTATCTCCAACGAGCAGTACTTC	CASSLYTGSISNEQYF
TRBJ2-6	NA	TRBV6-1	NA	TGTGCCAGCAGTGACTCCAGCATCTCTGGGGCCAACGTCCTGACTTTC	CASSDSSISGANVLTF
TRBJ2-3	TRBD2	TRBV7-2	few	TGTGCCAGCAGACCCGGACTAGCGGGAGGAGGAGATACGCAGTATTTT	CASRPGLAGGGDTQYF